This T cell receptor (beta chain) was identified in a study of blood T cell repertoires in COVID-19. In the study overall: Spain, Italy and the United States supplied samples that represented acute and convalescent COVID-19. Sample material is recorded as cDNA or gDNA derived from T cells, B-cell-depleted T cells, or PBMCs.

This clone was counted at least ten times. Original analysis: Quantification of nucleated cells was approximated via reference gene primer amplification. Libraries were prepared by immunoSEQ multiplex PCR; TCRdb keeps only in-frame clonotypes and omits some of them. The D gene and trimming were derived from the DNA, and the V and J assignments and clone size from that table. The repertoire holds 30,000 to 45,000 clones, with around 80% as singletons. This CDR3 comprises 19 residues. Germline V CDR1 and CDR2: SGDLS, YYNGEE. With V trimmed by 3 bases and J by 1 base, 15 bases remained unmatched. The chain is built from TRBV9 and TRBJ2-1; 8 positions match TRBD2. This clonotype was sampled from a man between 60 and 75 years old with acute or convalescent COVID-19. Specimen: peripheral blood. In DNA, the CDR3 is TGTGCCAGCAGCGCCGGTAACAAAAGAGCGGGAGTATCCTACAATGAGCAGTTCTTC. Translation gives CASSAGNKRAGVSYNEQFF.